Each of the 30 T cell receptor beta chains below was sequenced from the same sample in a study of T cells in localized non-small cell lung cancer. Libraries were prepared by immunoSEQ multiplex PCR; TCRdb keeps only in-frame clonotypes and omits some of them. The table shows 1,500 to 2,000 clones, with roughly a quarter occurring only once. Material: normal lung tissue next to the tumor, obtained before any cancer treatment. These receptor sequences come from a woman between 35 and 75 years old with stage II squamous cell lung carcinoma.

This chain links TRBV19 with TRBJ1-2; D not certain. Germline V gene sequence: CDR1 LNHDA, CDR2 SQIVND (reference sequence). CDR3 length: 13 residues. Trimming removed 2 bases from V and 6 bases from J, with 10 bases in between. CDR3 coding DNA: TGTGCCAGTAGTATAACGCCCGGTCATGGCTACACCTTC. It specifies CASSITPGHGYTF.

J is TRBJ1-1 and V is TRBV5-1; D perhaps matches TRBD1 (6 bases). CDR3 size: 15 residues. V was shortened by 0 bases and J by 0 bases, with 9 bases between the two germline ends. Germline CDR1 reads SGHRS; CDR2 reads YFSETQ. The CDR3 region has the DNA TGCGCCAGCAGCTTGGCCACAGGGTTGAACACTGAAGCTTTCTTT. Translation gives CASSLATGLNTEAFF.

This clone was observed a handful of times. The DNA of the CDR3 is TGTGCCAGCAGCCCCGGGACAGGAAACAATGAGCAGTTCTTC. It is translated as CASSPGTGNNEQFF. The gene calls are TRBV7-6 and TRBJ2-1, with 8 bases fitting TRBD1. The V segment lost 5 bases and the J segment 5 bases; nucleotides outside the gene matches: 5. Germline CDR1 is SGHVS and CDR2 is FNYEAQ. The CDR3 extends over 14 amino acids.

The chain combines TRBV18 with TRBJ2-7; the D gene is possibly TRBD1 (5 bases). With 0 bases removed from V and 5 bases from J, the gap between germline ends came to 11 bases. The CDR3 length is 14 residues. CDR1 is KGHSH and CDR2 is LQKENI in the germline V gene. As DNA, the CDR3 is TGTGCCAGCTCACCACCGATTTCAGGGAACGAGCAGTACTTC. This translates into CASSPPISGNEQYF.

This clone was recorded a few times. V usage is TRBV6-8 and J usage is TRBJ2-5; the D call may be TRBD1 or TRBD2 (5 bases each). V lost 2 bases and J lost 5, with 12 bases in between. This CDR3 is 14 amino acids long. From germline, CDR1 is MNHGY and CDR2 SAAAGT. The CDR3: CASSYPGREETQYF. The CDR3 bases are TGTGCCAGCAGTTACCCGGGCAGGGAGGAGACCCAGTACTTC.

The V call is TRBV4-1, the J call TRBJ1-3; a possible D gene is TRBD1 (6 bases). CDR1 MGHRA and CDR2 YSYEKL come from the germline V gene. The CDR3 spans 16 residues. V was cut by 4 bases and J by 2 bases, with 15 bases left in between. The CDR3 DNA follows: TGCGCCAGCAGCCCTTCTGGGGGCGGGCCTGGAAACACCATATATTTT. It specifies CASSPSGGGPGNTIYF.

In DNA, the CDR3 is TGCAGCGTTAGGACAGGGGGCAGGGAGCAGTACTTC. Translated: CSVRTGGREQYF. V usage is TRBV29-1 and J usage is TRBJ2-7; 11 nucleotides align to TRBD1. Germline trimming cut 5 bases from V and 7 bases from J; bases unmatched to any gene: 4. Germline V lookup: CDR1 SQVTM, CDR2 ANQGSEA. This CDR3 has 12 amino acids.

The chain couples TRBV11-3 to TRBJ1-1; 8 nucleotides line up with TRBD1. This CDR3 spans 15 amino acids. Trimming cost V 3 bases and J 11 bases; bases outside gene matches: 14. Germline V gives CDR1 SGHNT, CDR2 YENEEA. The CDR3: CASSLDPGQGAMAFF. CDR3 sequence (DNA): TGTGCCAGCAGCTTGGATCCCGGGCAGGGGGCGATGGCTTTCTTT.

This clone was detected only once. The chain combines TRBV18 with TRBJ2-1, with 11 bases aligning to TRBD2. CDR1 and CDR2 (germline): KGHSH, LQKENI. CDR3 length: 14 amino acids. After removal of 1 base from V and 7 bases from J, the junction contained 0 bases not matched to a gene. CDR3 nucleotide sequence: TGTGCCAGCTCACCACTAGCGGGAGGGAATGAGCAGTTCTTC. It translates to CASSPLAGGNEQFF. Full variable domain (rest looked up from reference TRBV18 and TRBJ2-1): NAGVMQNPRHLVRRRGQEARLRCSPMKGHSHVYWYRQLPEEGLKFMVYLQKENIIDESGMPKERFSAEFPKEGPSILRIQQVVRGDSAAYFCASSPLAGGNEQFFGPGTRLTVL.

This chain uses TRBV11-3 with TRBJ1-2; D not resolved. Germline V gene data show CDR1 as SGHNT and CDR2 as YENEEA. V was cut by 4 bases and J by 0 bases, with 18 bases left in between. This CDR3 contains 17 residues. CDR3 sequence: CASSSPNRAAANYGYTF. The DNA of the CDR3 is TGTGCCAGCAGCTCGCCCAATCGGGCAGCTGCTAACTATGGCTACACCTTC.

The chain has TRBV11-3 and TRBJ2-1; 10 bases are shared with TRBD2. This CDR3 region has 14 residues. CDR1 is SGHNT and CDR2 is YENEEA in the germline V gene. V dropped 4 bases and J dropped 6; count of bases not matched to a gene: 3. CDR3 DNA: TGTGCCAGCAGCTCCAGCGGGAGGGGCAATGAGCAGTTCTTC. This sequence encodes CASSSSGRGNEQFF.

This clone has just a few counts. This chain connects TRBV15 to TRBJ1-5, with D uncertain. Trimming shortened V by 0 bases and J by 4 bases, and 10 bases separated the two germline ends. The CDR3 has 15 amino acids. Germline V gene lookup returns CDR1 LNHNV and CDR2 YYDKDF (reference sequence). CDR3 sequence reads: CATSRDKGYNQPQHF. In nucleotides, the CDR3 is TGTGCCACCAGCAGAGATAAAGGATATAATCAGCCCCAGCATTTT. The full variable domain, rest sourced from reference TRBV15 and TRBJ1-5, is DAMVIQNPRYQVTQFGKPVTLSCSQTLNHNVMYWYQQKSSQAPKLLFHYYDKDFNNEADTPDNFQSRRPNTSFCFLDIRSPGLGDTAMYLCATSRDKGYNQPQHFGDGTRLSIL.

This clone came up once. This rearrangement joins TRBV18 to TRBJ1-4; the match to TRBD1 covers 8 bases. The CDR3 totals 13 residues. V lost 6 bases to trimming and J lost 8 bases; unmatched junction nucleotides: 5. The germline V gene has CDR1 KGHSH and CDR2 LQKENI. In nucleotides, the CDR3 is TGTGCCAGCTCTCCGGACAGGGTGGAAAAACTGTTTTTT. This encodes CASSPDRVEKLFF.

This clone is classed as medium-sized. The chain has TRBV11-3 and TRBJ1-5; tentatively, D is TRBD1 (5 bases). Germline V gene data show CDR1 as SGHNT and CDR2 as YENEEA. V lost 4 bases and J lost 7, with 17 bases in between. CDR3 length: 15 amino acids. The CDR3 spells CASSSLGGVGQPQHF. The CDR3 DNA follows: TGTGCCAGCAGCTCTCTTGGGGGGGTAGGACAGCCCCAGCATTTT.

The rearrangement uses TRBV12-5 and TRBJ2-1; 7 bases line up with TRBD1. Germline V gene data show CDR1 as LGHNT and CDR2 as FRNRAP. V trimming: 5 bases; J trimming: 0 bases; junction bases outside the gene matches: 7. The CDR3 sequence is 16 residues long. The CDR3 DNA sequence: TGTGCTAGTGGTCTACTCAGGGGGTACTCCTACAATGAGCAGTTCTTC. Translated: CASGLLRGYSYNEQFF.

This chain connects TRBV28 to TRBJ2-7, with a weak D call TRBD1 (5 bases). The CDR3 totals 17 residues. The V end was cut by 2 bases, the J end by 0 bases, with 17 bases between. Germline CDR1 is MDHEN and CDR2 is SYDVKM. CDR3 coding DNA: TGTGCCAGCAGTTTAGTTTCAGGAAGGGGAAACTCCTACGAGCAGTACTTC. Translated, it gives CASSLVSGRGNSYEQYF.

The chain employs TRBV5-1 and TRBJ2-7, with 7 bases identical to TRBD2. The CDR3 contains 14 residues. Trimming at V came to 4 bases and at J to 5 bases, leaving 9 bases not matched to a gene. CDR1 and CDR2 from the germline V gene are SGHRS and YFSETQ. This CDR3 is CASSLGEGSDEQYF. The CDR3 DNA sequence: TGCGCCAGCAGCCTTGGGGAGGGATCCGACGAGCAGTACTTC.

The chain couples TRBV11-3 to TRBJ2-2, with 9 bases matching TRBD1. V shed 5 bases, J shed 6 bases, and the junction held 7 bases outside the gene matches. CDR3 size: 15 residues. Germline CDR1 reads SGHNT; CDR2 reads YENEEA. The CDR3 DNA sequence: TGTGCCAGCAGCCCTCCCGGACAGGGGTCCGGGGAGCTGTTTTTT. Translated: CASSPPGQGSGELFF.

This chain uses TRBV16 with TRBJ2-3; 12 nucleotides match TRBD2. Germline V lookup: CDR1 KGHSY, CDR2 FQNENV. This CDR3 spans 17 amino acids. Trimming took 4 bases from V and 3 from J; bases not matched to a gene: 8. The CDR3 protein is CASSLSRLAGETDTQYF. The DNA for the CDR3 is TGTGCCAGCAGCCTTTCACGACTAGCGGGAGAGACAGATACGCAGTATTTT.

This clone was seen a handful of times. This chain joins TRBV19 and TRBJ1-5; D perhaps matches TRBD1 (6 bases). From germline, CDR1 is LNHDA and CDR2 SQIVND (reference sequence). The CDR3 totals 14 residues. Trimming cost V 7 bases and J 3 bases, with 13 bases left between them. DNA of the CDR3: TGTGCCAGTACCCCCAGGGACAACAATCAGCCCCAGCATTTT. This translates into CASTPRDNNQPQHF.

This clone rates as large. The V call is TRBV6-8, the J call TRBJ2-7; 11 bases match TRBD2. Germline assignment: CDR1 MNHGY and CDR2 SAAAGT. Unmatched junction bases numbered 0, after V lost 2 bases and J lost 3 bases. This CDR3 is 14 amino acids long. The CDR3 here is CASSYGTSGYEQYF. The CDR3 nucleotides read TGTGCCAGCAGTTACGGGACTAGCGGCTACGAGCAGTACTTC.

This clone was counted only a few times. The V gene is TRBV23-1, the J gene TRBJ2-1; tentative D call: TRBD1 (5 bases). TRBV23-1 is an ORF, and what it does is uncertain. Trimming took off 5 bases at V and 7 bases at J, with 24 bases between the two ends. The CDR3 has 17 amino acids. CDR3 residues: CASSERGRKQVGNEQFF. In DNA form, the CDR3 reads TGCGCCAGCAGTGAAAGGGGTAGGAAGCAGGTGGGTAATGAGCAGTTCTTC.

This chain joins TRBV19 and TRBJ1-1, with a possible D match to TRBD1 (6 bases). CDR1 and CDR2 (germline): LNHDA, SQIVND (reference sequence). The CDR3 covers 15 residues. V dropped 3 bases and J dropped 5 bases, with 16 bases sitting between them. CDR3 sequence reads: CASSIGGTGGTEAFF. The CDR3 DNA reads TGTGCCAGTAGTATTGGGGGCACGGGTGGGACTGAAGCTTTCTTT.

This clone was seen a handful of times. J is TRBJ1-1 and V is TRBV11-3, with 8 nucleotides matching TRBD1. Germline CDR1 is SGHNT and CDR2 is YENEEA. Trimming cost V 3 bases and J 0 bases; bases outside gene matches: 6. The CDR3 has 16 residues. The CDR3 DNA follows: TGTGCCAGCAGCTTCCCGACAGGGGCAGTGAACACTGAAGCTTTCTTT. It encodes CASSFPTGAVNTEAFF. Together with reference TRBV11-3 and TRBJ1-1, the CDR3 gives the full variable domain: EAGVVQSPRYKIIEKKQPVAFWCNPISGHNTLYWYLQNLGQGPELLIRYENEEAVDDSQLPKDRFSAERLKGVDSTLKIQPAELGDSAVYLCASSFPTGAVNTEAFFGQGTRLTVV.

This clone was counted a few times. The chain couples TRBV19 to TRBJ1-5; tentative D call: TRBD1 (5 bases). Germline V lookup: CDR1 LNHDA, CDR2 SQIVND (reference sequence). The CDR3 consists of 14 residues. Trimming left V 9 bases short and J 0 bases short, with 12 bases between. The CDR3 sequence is CASRGSGSNQPQHF. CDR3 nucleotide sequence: TGTGCCAGCCGGGGGAGTGGTAGCAATCAGCCCCAGCATTTT.

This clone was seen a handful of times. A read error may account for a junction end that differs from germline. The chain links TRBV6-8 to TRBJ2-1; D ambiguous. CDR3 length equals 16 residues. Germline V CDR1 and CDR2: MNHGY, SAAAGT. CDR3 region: CASSDSTKSSYNEQFF. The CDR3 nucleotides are TGTGCCAGCAGTGACTCTACCAAAAGCTCCTACAATGAGCAGTTCTTC.

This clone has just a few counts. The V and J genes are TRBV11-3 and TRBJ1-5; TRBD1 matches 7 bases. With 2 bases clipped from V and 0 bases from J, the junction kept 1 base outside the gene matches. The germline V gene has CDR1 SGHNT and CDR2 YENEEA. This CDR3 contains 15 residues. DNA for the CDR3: TGTGCCAGCAGCTTACAGGGGGGTAGCAATCAGCCCCAGCATTTT. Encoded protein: CASSLQGGSNQPQHF.

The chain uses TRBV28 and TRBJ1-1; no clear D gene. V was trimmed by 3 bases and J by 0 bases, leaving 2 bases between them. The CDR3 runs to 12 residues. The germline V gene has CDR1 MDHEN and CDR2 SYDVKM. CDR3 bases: TGTGCCAGCAGTTTGGTGAACACTGAAGCTTTCTTT. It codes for CASSLVNTEAFF.

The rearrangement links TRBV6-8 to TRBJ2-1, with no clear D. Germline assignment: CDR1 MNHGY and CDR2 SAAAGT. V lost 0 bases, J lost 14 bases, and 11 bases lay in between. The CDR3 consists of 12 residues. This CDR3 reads CASSYSTLVEFF. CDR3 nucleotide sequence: TGTGCCAGCAGTTACTCGACTCTAGTTGAGTTCTTC.

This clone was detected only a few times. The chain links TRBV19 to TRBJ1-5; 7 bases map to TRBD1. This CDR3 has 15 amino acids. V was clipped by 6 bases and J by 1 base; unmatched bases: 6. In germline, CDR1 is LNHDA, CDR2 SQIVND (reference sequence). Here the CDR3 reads CASSPTGFSNQPQHF. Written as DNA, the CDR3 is TGTGCCAGTAGCCCGACAGGGTTCAGCAATCAGCCCCAGCATTTT. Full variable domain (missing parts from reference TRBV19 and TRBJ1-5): DGGITQSPKYLFRKEGQNVTLSCEQNLNHDAMYWYRQDPGQGLRLIYYSQIVNDFQKGDIAEGYSVSREKKESFPLTVTSAQKNPTAFYLCASSPTGFSNQPQHFGDGTRLSIL.